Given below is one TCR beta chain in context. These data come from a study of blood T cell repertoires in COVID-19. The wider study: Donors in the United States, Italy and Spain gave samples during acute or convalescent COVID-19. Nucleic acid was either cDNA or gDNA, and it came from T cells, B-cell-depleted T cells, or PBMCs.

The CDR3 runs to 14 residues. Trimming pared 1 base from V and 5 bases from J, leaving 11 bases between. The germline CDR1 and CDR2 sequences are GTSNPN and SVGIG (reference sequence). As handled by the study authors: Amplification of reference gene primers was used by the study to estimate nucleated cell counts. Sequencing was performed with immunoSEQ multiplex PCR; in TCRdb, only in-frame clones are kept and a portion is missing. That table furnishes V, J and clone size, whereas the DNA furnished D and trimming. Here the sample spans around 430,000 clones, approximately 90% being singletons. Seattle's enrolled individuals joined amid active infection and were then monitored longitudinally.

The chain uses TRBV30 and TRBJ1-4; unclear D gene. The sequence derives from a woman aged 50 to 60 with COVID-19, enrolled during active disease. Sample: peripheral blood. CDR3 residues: CAWSAGFLNEKLFF. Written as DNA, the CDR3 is TGTGCCTGGAGTGCAGGATTCCTGAATGAAAAACTGTTTTTT. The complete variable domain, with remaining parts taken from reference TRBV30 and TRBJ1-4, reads SQTIHQWPATLVQPVGSPLSLECTVEGTSNPNLYWYRQAAGRGLQLLFYSVGIGQISSEVPQNLSASRPQDRQFILSSKKLLLSDSGFYLCAWSAGFLNEKLFFGSGTQLSVL.